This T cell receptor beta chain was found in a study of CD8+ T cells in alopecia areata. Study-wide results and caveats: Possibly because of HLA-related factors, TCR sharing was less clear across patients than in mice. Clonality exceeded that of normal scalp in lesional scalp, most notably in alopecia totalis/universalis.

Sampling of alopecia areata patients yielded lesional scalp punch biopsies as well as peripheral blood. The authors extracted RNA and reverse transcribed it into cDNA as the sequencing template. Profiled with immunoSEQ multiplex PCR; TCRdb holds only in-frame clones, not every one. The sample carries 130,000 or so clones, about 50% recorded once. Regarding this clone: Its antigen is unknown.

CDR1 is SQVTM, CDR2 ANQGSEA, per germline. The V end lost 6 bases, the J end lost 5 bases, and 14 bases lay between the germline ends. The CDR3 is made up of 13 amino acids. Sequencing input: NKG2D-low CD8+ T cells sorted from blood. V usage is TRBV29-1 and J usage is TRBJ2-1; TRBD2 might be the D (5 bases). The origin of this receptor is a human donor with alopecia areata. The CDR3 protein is CSVTDGEHNEQFF. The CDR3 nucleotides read TGCAGCGTGACCGATGGGGAGCACAATGAGCAGTTCTTC.